This is a list of T cell receptor beta chains from one sample in a study of CD8 T cells in Susac syndrome. TCRdb redid the calling of the immunoSEQ multiplex PCR reads with MiXCR, one entry per CDR3 protein. The table lists about 170,000 distinct CDR3 sequences, approximately 94% of them singletons. The source material was CD4+ T cells from PBMCs. The source of these receptors is a human donor with Susac syndrome. The CDR3 runs from the conserved cysteine through the conserved F or W. Fields, in order: V gene, clone size, J gene, D gene, CDR3 DNA, CDR3 protein. D genes are given only for firm matches. Rows give clone size only sometimes, using once, few, many, or a class for an expanded clone.

>TRBV7-2|.|TRBJ1-1|.
TGTGCCAGCAGCCAAGGACACTCGAACACTGAAGCTTTCTTT
CASSQGHSNTEAFF
>TRBV7-6|.|TRBJ2-5|TRBD2
TGTGCCAGCAGCCCGGGACTAGCGGGGGGGCAGGGAGAGACCCAGTACTTC
CASSPGLAGGQGETQYF
>TRBV12-3/TRBV12-4|.|TRBJ2-2|.
TGTGCCAGCAGTAACCGGGACAACCCCCTGGGTGGGGAGCTGTTTTTT
CASSNRDNPLGGELFF
>TRBV6-1|.|TRBJ1-4|.
TGTGCCAGCAGCCAGAATGAAAAACTGTTTTTT
CASSQNEKLFF
>TRBV4-2|.|TRBJ1-6|.
TGTGCCAGCAGCCAAGATTTTAGTGGGTCACCCCTCCACTTT
CASSQDFSGSPLHF
>TRBV6-4|.|TRBJ2-4|TRBD2
TGTGCCAGCAGTGACAGGGGGACTAGCGCCATTCAGTACTTC
CASSDRGTSAIQYF
>TRBV18|.|TRBJ2-5|.
TGTGCCAGCTCACCACCACTCGACCTCCAAGAGACCCAGTACTTC
CASSPPLDLQETQYF
>TRBV7-2|.|TRBJ2-1|TRBD2
TGTGCCAGCAGCGTAGGACTAGTGGGTGAGCAGTTCTTC
CASSVGLVGEQFF
>TRBV29-1|.|TRBJ2-3|TRBD2
TGCAGCGTTGGGGGTACTAGCGGACCCACAGATACGCAGTATTTT
CSVGGTSGPTDTQYF
>TRBV14|once|TRBJ2-5|.
TGTGCCAGCAGCCAAGATTACCGGACGGAGACCCAGTACTTC
CASSQDYRTETQYF
>TRBV20-1|.|TRBJ1-2|TRBD1
TGCAGTGCCATTGGGACAGATTATGGCTACACCTTC
CSAIGTDYGYTF
>TRBV29-1|.|TRBJ2-3|TRBD1
TGCAGCGTGGCGGACAGGTATACGCAGTATTTT
CSVADRYTQYF
>TRBV24-1|.|TRBJ2-7|.
TGTGCCACCAGTGATTTATACGAGCAGTACTTC
CATSDLYEQYF
>TRBV30|.|TRBJ1-2|.
TGTGCCTGGAGTCAATTGTATGGCTACACCTTC
CAWSQLYGYTF
>TRBV7-9|.|TRBJ2-5|.
TGTGCCAGCAGCTTGGGCTATGGGTACATGGGGAAACAAGAGACCCAGTACTTC
CASSLGYGYMGKQETQYF
>TRBV29-1|.|TRBJ2-7|.
TGCAGCGCCAAACAGAGCACCTACGAGCAGTACTTC
CSAKQSTYEQYF
>TRBV20-1|.|TRBJ1-6|TRBD1
TGCAGTGCTTCTCCGGGACAGCACGATATTTACAATTCACCCCTCCACTTT
CSASPGQHDIYNSPLHF
>TRBV19|.|TRBJ2-7|.
TGTGCCAGTAGTATACAGGTCGGGGATTACGAGCAGTACTTC
CASSIQVGDYEQYF
>TRBV20-1|.|TRBJ1-2|TRBD1
TGCAGTGCTAGACGGGACAGGGCACAAGATTCGCTCACTAACTATGGCTACACCTTC
CSARRDRAQDSLTNYGYTF
>TRBV20-1|.|TRBJ1-2|.
TGCAGTGCTCTACCTATGGACCGCAAAGGCTACACCTTC
CSALPMDRKGYTF
>TRBV29-1|.|TRBJ2-3|TRBD1
TGCAGCGTAAAAAGGAGGGACAGGGGAAGAGGCCTCACAGATACGCAGTATTTT
CSVKRRDRGRGLTDTQYF
>TRBV7-6|.|TRBJ1-1|TRBD1
TGTGCCACCCGCGGGGACAGTCATTCCACTGAAGCTTTCTTT
CATRGDSHSTEAFF
>TRBV9|.|TRBJ1-1|TRBD1
TGTGCCAGCAGCTTAACAGGGGTTGGCACTGAAGCTTTCTTT
CASSLTGVGTEAFF
>TRBV20-1|.|TRBJ2-2|.
TGCAGTGCTAGTACCAGGGCAAACACCGGGGAGCTGTTTTTT
CSASTRANTGELFF
>TRBV4-3|.|TRBJ2-2|.
TGCGCCAGCAGCCAAGCCCAGCGGACCGGGGAGCTGTTTTTT
CASSQAQRTGELFF
>TRBV29-1|.|TRBJ2-5|.
TGCAGCGTCGTCACCAGCCAAGAGACCCAGTACTTC
CSVVTSQETQYF
>TRBV29-1|.|TRBJ2-5|.
TGCAGCGTAACGGTCCAAGAGACCCAGTACTTC
CSVTVQETQYF
>TRBV4-3|.|TRBJ2-1|TRBD2
TGCGCCAGCAGCCAGTCTCTAACGACTAGCGGGGGTCCGAGCTCCTACAATGAGCAGTTCTTC
CASSQSLTTSGGPSSYNEQFF
>TRBV7-3|.|TRBJ1-5|.
TGTGCCAGCAGCTTAAGTCATGAGTATCAGCCCCAGCATTTT
CASSLSHEYQPQHF
>TRBV19|once|TRBJ1-1|.
TGTGCCAGTAGTCCACAGGGACATGAAGCTTTCTTT
CASSPQGHEAFF
>TRBV10-3|.|TRBJ2-5|.
TGTACCATCAGGGGGTCTAGCGCGTACCAAGAGACCCAGTACTTC
CTIRGSSAYQETQYF
>TRBV29-1|once|TRBJ2-7|TRBD1
TGCAGCGTTGGACAGGGGGCAAAGGAGCAGTACTTC
CSVGQGAKEQYF
>TRBV6-6|once|TRBJ2-7|.
TGTGCCAGCAGTTACCGCTACGAGCAGTACTTC
CASSYRYEQYF
>TRBV4-2|.|TRBJ1-4|.
TGTGCCAGCAGCCCGGTCTCCCTCCGATTAGCTGCAACTAATGAAAAACTGTTTTTT
CASSPVSLRLAATNEKLFF
>TRBV18|.|TRBJ1-1|TRBD1
TGTGCCAGCTCACCATTCGACAGGGCGGAAGCTTTCTTT
CASSPFDRAEAFF
>TRBV5-1|.|TRBJ1-2|.
TGCGCCAGCAGCCCCGGGACTGAGATTTCCGGCTACACCTTC
CASSPGTEISGYTF
>TRBV11-1|.|TRBJ2-1|TRBD2
TGTGCCAGCAGCTTAGGTTCGCTACTAGCGGGACTAAATGAGCAGTTCTTC
CASSLGSLLAGLNEQFF
>TRBV6-5|.|TRBJ1-2|.
TGTGCCAGCAGTTCGACCGGCCGGGACTCGTTAAAGTATGGCTACACCTTC
CASSSTGRDSLKYGYTF
>TRBV7-8|.|TRBJ2-7|.
TGTGCCAGCACCCGGTTGACAAGTAAGGTTGACGAGCAGTACTTC
CASTRLTSKVDEQYF
>TRBV6-5|.|TRBJ1-5|TRBD1
TGTGCCAGCAGGGCGGACAGGGCCGTGGGTCCCCAGCATTTT
CASRADRAVGPQHF
>TRBV6-5|.|TRBJ1-5|.
TGTGCCAGCAGTTACTCTTGGACGGTTGGGGACAATCAGCCCCAGCATTTT
CASSYSWTVGDNQPQHF
>TRBV2|.|TRBJ1-2|.
TGTGCCAGCAGTGATAGACGGCTGTCGGATGGCTACACCTTC
CASSDRRLSDGYTF
>TRBV20-1|.|TRBJ1-1|.
TGCAGTGCCGCGTCGGACGGATTACCTTTTGAAGCTTTCTTT
CSAASDGLPFEAFF
>TRBV3-1|.|TRBJ2-5|TRBD2
TGTGCCAGCAGGCCGTCTAGCGGCGGGGGTCGAGAGACCCAGTACTTC
CASRPSSGGGRETQYF
>TRBV28|.|TRBJ1-1|.
TGTGCCAGCAGTAGCGGTATGAGGGCTTTCTTT
CASSSGMRAFF
>TRBV5-4|once|TRBJ1-6|.
TGTGCCAGCAGCCAGGACAAAGATAGGGCACCCCTCCACTTT
CASSQDKDRAPLHF
>TRBV7-9|once|TRBJ2-3|.
TGTGCCAGCAGCTTAGCGTCGACAGTTAGCACAGATACGCAGTATTTT
CASSLASTVSTDTQYF
>TRBV29-1|.|TRBJ1-5|.
TGCAGCGTTGCAGAGGGGGATTGGCAGCCCCAGCATTTT
CSVAEGDWQPQHF
>TRBV29-1|.|TRBJ1-4|TRBD1
TGCAGCGGCACGACAGGGAGACGGGAAAAACTGTTTTTT
CSGTTGRREKLFF
>TRBV2|once|TRBJ1-5|.
TGTGCCAGCACCGGAAACTCTCGCGAGCCCCAGCATTTT
CASTGNSREPQHF
>TRBV4-3|.|TRBJ2-1|TRBD2
TGCGCCAGCAGCCAAGTGGGCGGGGGGTACAATGAGCAGTTCTTC
CASSQVGGGYNEQFF
>TRBV29-1|.|TRBJ2-3|TRBD1
TGCAGCGTTCAAAAGACAGGGTCGTCCCCGTATTTT
CSVQKTGSSPYF
>TRBV5-4|once|TRBJ2-1|TRBD2
TGTGCCAGCAGCTTGGCTAGCGGGGGGGTAAATGAGCAGTTCTTC
CASSLASGGVNEQFF
>TRBV7-8|.|TRBJ2-7|.
TGTGCCAGCAGCTTAAGGGACGCCATCTACGAGCAGTACTTC
CASSLRDAIYEQYF
>TRBV5-1|.|TRBJ2-5|.
TGCGCCAGCAGCTCGGGGTCTAACCTGGGGACCCAGTACTTC
CASSSGSNLGTQYF
>TRBV30|.|TRBJ1-1|.
TGTGCCTGGAACGGGGGAAGTCAGACTGAAGCTTTCTTT
CAWNGGSQTEAFF
>TRBV25-1|.|TRBJ2-1|TRBD2
TGTGCCAGCAGACCGACTAGCGGATTCCGCAATGAGCAGTTCTTC
CASRPTSGFRNEQFF
>TRBV4-1|.|TRBJ1-1|TRBD1
TGCGCCAGCAGCCAAAAAGGGACAGAGAACACTGAAGCTTTCTTT
CASSQKGTENTEAFF
>TRBV29-1|.|TRBJ2-5|TRBD2
TGCAGCCTACGGGGGGGACGAGGTCAAGAGACCCAGTACTTC
CSLRGGRGQETQYF
>TRBV29-1|.|TRBJ1-4|.
TGCAGCGCCCGGAGGCGGTCCGGAAAACTGTTTTTT
CSARRRSGKLFF